This is a list of T cell receptor beta chains from one sample in a study of T cell responses to AZD1222 COVID-19 vaccine. Clones were sequenced by immunoSEQ multiplex PCR, and TCRdb holds only the in-frame ones, with some missing. The sample shows approximately 190,000 clones, 87% of them seen only once. The sample in question was peripheral blood, obtained on day 0 of MenACWY control vaccination. The receptors stem from an adult in good health. Both conserved end residues are trimmed from each CDR3.

TRBV18	TRBJ2-7	ASSPRQGTYEQY
TRBV3-1/TRBV3-2	TRBJ1-2	ASAGTFYGYT
TRBV18	TRBJ2-5	ASSPTGGTGLGQETQY
TRBV9	TRBJ1-2	ASSVFEYGYT
TRBV27	TRBJ2-7	ASSFNREQY
TRBV7-2	TRBJ2-7	ASKLSGGPYEQY
TRBV9	TRBJ2-7	ASSGSRDRVSYEQY
TRBV28	TRBJ2-7	ASSSYRRDRGSYEQY
TRBV28	TRBJ2-7	ASSLRTAREQY
TRBV3-1/TRBV3-2	TRBJ2-7	ASSREYEQY
TRBV20-1	TRBJ2-1	SLQGGGEQF
TRBV3-1/TRBV3-2	TRBJ2-3	ASSQDPGEGTDTQY
TRBV29-1	TRBJ1-3	SVNQDSGNTIY
TRBV11-2	TRBJ2-7	ASSPRTGFAYEQY
TRBV9	TRBJ2-2	ASSPSALSNTGELF
TRBV5-4	TRBJ1-1	ASSLGRGDTEAF
TRBV4-1	TRBJ1-6	ASSQLGTGLNSPLH
TRBV6-6	TRBJ2-5	ASSSLQETQY
TRBV7-2	TRBJ2-5	ASSLLAGGSRETQY
TRBV7-2	TRBJ1-2	ASSRQGSHGYT
TRBV6-2/TRBV6-3	TRBJ2-1	ASSYSPYGSSYNEQF
TRBV4-1	TRBJ1-2	ASSQTGGDGYGYT
TRBV5-1	TRBJ2-3	ASSLDPSTDTQY
TRBV24-1	TRBJ1-5	ATSATDKGGNQPQH
TRBV7-2	TRBJ2-7	ASSTSQGPYEQY
TRBV7-7	TRBJ2-5	ASSLLAGRGQETQY
TRBV5-1	TRBJ1-1	ASSATGEAF
TRBV6-2/TRBV6-3	TRBJ2-7	ASSYGDRGHEQY
TRBV5-1	TRBJ1-1	ASNLRGGFTEAF
TRBV28	TRBJ1-4	ASRGQGAREKLF
TRBV5-4	TRBJ1-5	ASSLGGPGEGNQPQH
TRBV18	TRBJ2-1	ASSPGTSGRNEQF
TRBV30	TRBJ2-7	AWRATLGTGIYEQY
TRBV6-2/TRBV6-3	TRBJ2-5	ASSLAASGIQETQY
TRBV19	TRBJ1-5	ASSPIWEGGQPQH
TRBV11-1	TRBJ1-1	ASSSTGQNTEAF
TRBV18	TRBJ2-2	ASSPPTLALAGELF